A selection of T cell receptor beta chains follows, all from one sample in a study of T-cell reconstitution after alpha-beta-depleted transplantation in children. TCRdb ran MiXCR on the PCR reads and lists one entry per CDR3 protein. In the table there are 450,000 to 600,000 distinct CDR3 sequences, around a third of which are singletons. Sequencing was performed on PBMCs from the stem cell graft donor, taken from the stem cell graft. All receptors derive from a human donor who donated a stem cell graft to a child with aplastic anemia. CDR3s include the opening cysteine and the closing phenylalanine or tryptophan. A D gene is named only where the DNA matches it firmly. Clone size is not always given. Where it is, it says once, few, many or a class for expanded clones.

clone size | J gene | V gene | D gene | CDR3 protein | CDR3 DNA
NA | TRBJ1-1 | TRBV10-3 | NA | CAISYGPGNTEAFF | TGTGCCATCAGCTACGGACCGGGGAACACTGAAGCTTTCTTT
NA | TRBJ2-1 | TRBV6-1 | TRBD1 | CASDLGQYVAYNEQFF | TGTGCCAGCGACTTGGGACAGTATGTCGCCTACAATGAGCAGTTCTTC
few | TRBJ2-1 | TRBV5-1 | TRBD2 | CASSEASGGYYNEQFF | TGCGCCAGCAGCGAAGCCAGCGGGGGTTACTACAATGAGCAGTTCTTC
few | TRBJ2-1 | TRBV6-2/TRBV6-3 | TRBD2 | CASTSRCGRTSGSSYNEQFF | TGTGCCAGCACCTCCAGGTGCGGAAGGACTAGCGGGAGCTCCTACAATGAGCAGTTCTTC
NA | TRBJ2-1 | TRBV14 | NA | CASSQGNAGEQFF | TGTGCCAGCAGCCAAGGTAACGCAGGGGAGCAGTTCTTC
few | TRBJ1-5 | TRBV15 | NA | CATSSPGRHPLGDQPQHF | TGTGCCACCAGCAGCCCAGGAAGGCATCCCCTAGGGGATCAGCCCCAGCATTTT
NA | TRBJ2-2 | TRBV7-9 | NA | CASSPSPGELFF | TGTGCCAGCAGTCCAAGTCCCGGGGAGCTGTTTTTT
NA | TRBJ2-5 | TRBV7-2 | TRBD2 | CASSGMAGGGTSGGRARETQYF | TGTGCCAGCAGCGGAATGGCGGGGGGCGGAACTAGCGGAGGACGGGCACGGGAGACCCAGTACTTC
NA | TRBJ1-2 | TRBV7-2 | NA | CASSLVQGRNYGYTF | TGTGCCAGCAGCTTAGTTCAGGGGCGGAACTATGGCTACACCTTC
few | TRBJ1-4 | TRBV7-2 | NA | CASSLARGGENEKLFF | TGTGCCAGCAGCTTAGCGCGGGGGGGAGAGAATGAAAAACTGTTTTTT
few | TRBJ2-1 | TRBV11-2 | NA | CASSLGMGAVYNEQFF | TGTGCCAGCAGCTTAGGGATGGGAGCCGTCTACAATGAGCAGTTCTTC
NA | TRBJ2-1 | TRBV20-1 | NA | CSARTRLERKHEQFF | TGCAGTGCTAGAACCCGACTAGAGCGGAAGCATGAGCAGTTCTTC
few | TRBJ2-1 | TRBV6-2/TRBV6-3 | NA | CASSPLGDQGVHEQFF | TGTGCCAGCAGCCCCCTCGGGGATCAGGGTGTACATGAGCAGTTCTTC
NA | TRBJ1-1 | TRBV27 | TRBD1 | CASRMEGATEAFF | TGTGCCAGCAGGATGGAGGGGGCCACTGAAGCTTTCTTT
NA | TRBJ2-5 | TRBV5-4 | NA | CASRVGGETQYF | TGTGCCAGCAGGGTGGGGGGAGAGACCCAGTACTTC
few | TRBJ2-7 | TRBV12-3/TRBV12-4 | NA | CASSLLGSSYEQYF | TGTGCCAGCAGTTTATTGGGGAGTTCCTACGAGCAGTACTTC
NA | TRBJ2-7 | TRBV12-3/TRBV12-4 | TRBD1 | CASRASGTGIYEQYF | TGTGCCAGCAGAGCTTCCGGGACAGGGATTTACGAGCAGTACTTC
NA | TRBJ1-4 | TRBV7-2 | TRBD1 | CASSRGQGGGEKLFF | TGTGCCAGCAGCCGGGGACAGGGCGGGGGTGAAAAACTGTTTTTT
NA | TRBJ2-3 | TRBV5-1 | TRBD2 | CASSRLAGETDTQYF | TGCGCCAGCAGCCGGTTAGCGGGAGAGACAGATACGCAGTATTTT
NA | TRBJ2-2 | TRBV15 | NA | CATESSGRLGGELFF | TGTGCCACCGAATCTTCCGGTCGTCTCGGGGGGGAGCTGTTTTTT
NA | TRBJ2-7 | TRBV5-1 | NA | CASSSLSEQYF | TGCGCCAGCAGCTCCCTGTCCGAGCAGTACTTC
NA | TRBJ2-5 | TRBV7-9 | NA | CASSPLLVEETQYF | TGTGCCAGCAGCCCCCTACTAGTTGAAGAGACCCAGTACTTC
few | TRBJ2-3 | TRBV3-1 | NA | CASSQRGSTDTQYF | TGTGCCAGCAGCCAACGGGGAAGCACAGATACGCAGTATTTT
once | TRBJ2-1 | TRBV12-3/TRBV12-4 | NA | CACSSGQTFNEQFF | TGTGCCTGCAGTTCCGGACAGACCTTCAATGAGCAGTTCTTC
NA | TRBJ2-5 | TRBV29-1 | TRBD1 | CSGRTGEETQYF | TGCAGCGGGAGAACAGGGGAAGAGACCCAGTACTTC
NA | TRBJ1-2 | TRBV11-3 | TRBD1 | CASSLRLRDRVHGYTF | TGTGCCAGCAGCCTGAGACTCCGGGACAGGGTCCATGGCTACACCTTC
NA | TRBJ1-1 | TRBV30 | NA | CAWAYGTEAFF | TGTGCCTGGGCCTACGGAACTGAAGCTTTCTTT
NA | TRBJ2-3 | TRBV7-2 | TRBD2 | CASDPGPGLVTDTQYF | TGTGCCAGCGACCCAGGACCGGGACTAGTAACAGATACGCAGTATTTT
NA | TRBJ2-4 | TRBV11-1 | NA | CASSAIPQGPDIQYF | TGTGCCAGCAGCGCAATCCCACAGGGCCCGGACATTCAGTACTTC
few | TRBJ1-5 | TRBV20-1 | NA | CSARGPPSNQPQHF | TGCAGTGCTAGGGGACCGCCGAGCAATCAGCCCCAGCATTTT
NA | TRBJ1-1 | TRBV28 | TRBD1 | CASSVGQGADTEAFF | TGTGCCAGCAGTGTCGGACAGGGCGCGGACACTGAAGCTTTCTTT
NA | TRBJ2-3 | TRBV5-1 | NA | CASSPGNVLTDTQYF | TGCGCCAGCAGTCCCGGGAATGTTCTGACAGATACGCAGTATTTT
few | TRBJ1-1 | TRBV29-1 | NA | CSAAGLRDQAFF | TGCAGCGCGGCCGGGCTGAGGGACCAAGCTTTCTTT
NA | TRBJ2-3 | TRBV6-5 | NA | CASSYSAGSTDTQYF | TGTGCCAGCAGTTACTCTGCGGGGAGCACAGATACGCAGTATTTT
few | TRBJ2-1 | TRBV10-3 | TRBD2 | CAISEVPGLAGAHEQFF | TGTGCCATCAGTGAGGTCCCGGGACTAGCGGGAGCACATGAGCAGTTCTTC
NA | TRBJ1-1 | TRBV25-1 | NA | CASSGPASGNTEAFF | TGTGCCAGCAGTGGCCCCGCTTCGGGAAACACTGAAGCTTTCTTT
few | TRBJ2-7 | TRBV5-6 | NA | CASSQPGTEPYEQYF | TGTGCCAGCAGCCAGCCCGGGACGGAGCCCTACGAGCAGTACTTC
NA | TRBJ2-7 | TRBV3-1 | TRBD2 | CASSQGASGPPGQYF | TGTGCCAGCAGCCAAGGGGCTAGCGGACCCCCCGGGCAGTACTTC
once | TRBJ2-2 | TRBV11-2 | NA | CASSWTAMGTGELFF | TGTGCCAGCAGCTGGACTGCAATGGGGACCGGGGAGCTGTTTTTT
many | TRBJ1-1 | TRBV29-1 | TRBD1 | CSVAGTANTEAFF | TGCAGCGTCGCCGGGACAGCGAACACTGAAGCTTTCTTT
NA | TRBJ1-5 | TRBV19 | NA | CASSMGQDQPQHF | TGTGCCAGTAGTATGGGTCAAGATCAGCCCCAGCATTTT
NA | TRBJ2-5 | TRBV27 | TRBD1 | CASSLFGLLVTDRNPLNQETQYF | TGTGCCAGCAGTTTATTCGGACTTCTCGTTACGGACAGGAATCCACTAAACCAAGAGACCCAGTACTTC
few | TRBJ2-7 | TRBV20-1 | TRBD2 | CSAHGTSGNYEQYF | TGCAGTGCCCACGGGACTAGCGGAAACTACGAGCAGTACTTC
NA | TRBJ1-1 | TRBV29-1 | TRBD1 | CSAERRGRDTEAFF | TGCAGCGCCGAGAGGAGGGGGCGAGACACTGAAGCTTTCTTT
NA | TRBJ1-2 | TRBV7-9 | NA | CASSFTVEYGYTF | TGTGCCAGCAGCTTTACGGTAGAATATGGCTACACCTTC
NA | TRBJ1-3 | TRBV11-2 | NA | CASSLALVDTIYF | TGTGCCAGCAGCTTAGCACTGGTTGACACCATATATTTT
many | TRBJ1-5 | TRBV28 | NA | CASSSPAFSNQPQHF | TGTGCCAGCAGTTCCCCGGCCTTTAGCAATCAGCCCCAGCATTTT
few | TRBJ2-1 | TRBV28 | TRBD2 | CASGGGLAGYNEQFF | TGTGCCAGTGGGGGGGGACTAGCGGGTTACAATGAGCAGTTCTTC
few | TRBJ1-5 | TRBV9 | NA | CASSVGGGYQPQHF | TGTGCCAGCAGCGTAGGTGGGGGGTATCAGCCCCAGCATTTT
NA | TRBJ1-5 | TRBV5-1 | NA | CASSPGGQGRQPQHF | TGCGCCAGCAGCCCCGGTGGGCAGGGGCGACAGCCCCAGCATTTT
NA | TRBJ1-5 | TRBV19 | TRBD1 | CASSATGLQPQHF | TGTGCCAGTTCCGCGACAGGGCTTCAGCCCCAGCATTTT
NA | TRBJ2-6 | TRBV6-2/TRBV6-3 | NA | CASSYNRDGGSGANVLTF | TGTGCCAGCAGTTATAACAGGGACGGGGGGTCTGGGGCCAACGTCCTGACTTTC
NA | TRBJ2-2 | TRBV12-3/TRBV12-4 | NA | CASSIEPGELFF | TGTGCCAGCAGTATCGAGCCCGGGGAGCTGTTTTTT
NA | TRBJ1-2 | TRBV30 | NA | CAWALGGGSYGYTF | TGTGCCTGGGCCCTTGGAGGGGGGTCCTATGGCTACACCTTC
few | TRBJ1-1 | TRBV29-1 | NA | CSVDEGYLNTEAFF | TGCAGCGTTGATGAGGGGTATTTGAACACTGAAGCTTTCTTT
NA | TRBJ2-1 | TRBV29-1 | TRBD2 | CSASSGPIEQFF | TGCAGCGCCTCTAGCGGGCCTATTGAGCAGTTCTTC
few | TRBJ2-7 | TRBV9 | TRBD1 | CASSKTDRQGPSSYEQYF | TGTGCCAGCAGCAAAACAGACCGACAGGGTCCTAGCTCCTACGAGCAGTACTTC
NA | TRBJ1-3 | TRBV29-1 | NA | CSVGGSGSGNTIYF | TGCAGCGTGGGGGGGAGCGGCTCTGGAAACACCATATATTTT
NA | TRBJ2-7 | TRBV14 | TRBD2 | CASSQVMSSGTEQYF | TGTGCCAGCAGCCAAGTAATGTCTAGCGGGACCGAGCAGTACTTC
NA | TRBJ2-2 | TRBV30 | NA | CAWSVQGTGELFF | TGTGCCTGGAGTGTACAGGGAACCGGGGAGCTGTTTTTT